This entry describes one T cell receptor (beta chain). What it recognizes is unknown. The study made its TCR cDNA through 5'RACE template switching. That step introduced a universal primer site along with UMIs. MiXCR, run by TCRdb on the 5' RACE reads, gives a single entry per CDR3 protein. The data contain 500,000 to 650,000 distinct CDR3 sequences, less than 20% of them singletons. The sample originates from a study of T cells after yellow fever vaccination. Points from the study as a whole: Weaker in magnitude, the secondary response showed a faster peak on day 5 versus 15. A limited proportion of clonotypes was detected within both the CD4 and CD8 compartments. At 95% to 96% for CD4 and approximately 88% for CD8, most primary-vaccination clones showed up again after the booster.

Germline V CDR1 and CDR2: KGHSH, LQKENI. This CDR3 is built from 15 residues. The V segment lost 3 bases and the J segment 1 base; nucleotides outside the gene matches: 6. This sequence was found in a man aged 18 to 30 who received the YFV17D yellow fever vaccine. This specimen was PBMCs, taken 5 days after the first yellow fever vaccination. The chain is built from TRBV18 and TRBJ2-7, with 7 nucleotides matching TRBD1. The CDR3 sequence is CASSPGLGQSYEQYV. CDR3 nucleotides: TGTGCCAGCTCACCCGGGTTGGGACAGTCCTACGAGCAGTACGTC.